This entry features one T cell receptor beta chain sequence. The antigen is not known. The source of the sample is a study of T-cell reconstitution after alpha-beta-depleted transplantation in children. Findings and caveats of the study: The study traced high day-60 TCRbeta diversity in some patients to surviving recipient T cells and thymic progenitors.

Preparing the TCRbeta library involved the use of unique molecular identifiers. TCRdb processed the PCR reads anew with MiXCR; each CDR3 protein has one entry. The sample records about 600,000 distinct CDR3 sequences, roughly 23% being singletons. Looked up from germline, CDR1 is MNHEY and CDR2 is SVGAGI. The V and J ends lost 4 bases and 4 bases, in that order; junction bases with no gene match: 5. The CDR3 totals 15 residues. This TCR came from a boy less than two years old who had a stem cell transplant for acute myeloid leukemia, so the T cells may come from the graft donor. This specimen was PBMCs, mostly from graft donor cells, taken 360 days after TCRalphabeta/CD19-depleted stem cell transplant. J is TRBJ2-1 and V is TRBV6-5; 9 bases fit TRBD2. The CDR3 DNA is TGTGCCAGCAGTTCCCGCGGGGGGGGTTACAATGAGCAGTTCTTC. It is translated as CASSSRGGGYNEQFF.